Detailed here is one TCR beta chain. What it binds is unknown. Lesional scalp punch biopsies and peripheral blood came from alopecia areata patients. A FACSAria was used to sort CD4+ and CD8+ T cells. These cells came from PBMCs. This sample stems from a study of CD8+ T cells in alopecia areata. Germline V CDR1 and CDR2: SGHTA, FQGNSA. The CDR3 has 14 amino acids. V lost 3 bases and J 7 bases, leaving 16 bases between the germline ends. Overall study results and limits: Elevated clonality characterized lesional scalp relative to normal scalp, particularly in alopecia totalis/universalis. The study also sequences resident alphabeta T cells of normal skin in scalp samples.

RNA, once extracted, was reverse transcribed into cDNA for use as the sequencing template. Clones were read by immunoSEQ multiplex PCR, and TCRdb kept only the in-frame ones, dropping some. This sample carries about 110,000 clones, under 65% of them seen once, and the ten largest clones take roughly a quarter. This chain joins TRBV7-2 and TRBJ2-7, with D possibly TRBD2 on 5 matching bases. This TCR came from a human donor with alopecia areata. The source material was NKG2D-low CD8+ T cells sorted from blood. Here the CDR3 DNA reads TGTGCCAGCAGCTTGAACCCCACCGGGATTGAGCAGTACTTC. It is translated as CASSLNPTGIEQYF.